These T cell receptor beta chains were read from a single sample in a study of tumor-infiltrating lymphocytes in primary liver carcinoma. MiXCR, applied by TCRdb to the multiplex PCR reads, yields one record per CDR3 protein. Of about 110,000 distinct CDR3 sequences listed, about 59% were seen once; the top ten hold around 8.5%. Sequenced material: liver tumor tissue from sampling region 1. The receptors come from a woman aged 55-70 years with primary liver carcinoma and hepatitis B virus infection. Both conserved end residues are trimmed from each CDR3. Each record gives: V gene, J gene, CDR3 length, CDR3 protein.

v_call: TRBV5-1
j_call: TRBJ1-2
cdr3_length: 9
cdr3_aa: ASSLDSSYT

v_call: TRBV5-1
j_call: TRBJ2-7
cdr3_length: 15
cdr3_aa: ASSLPGQGAFSYEQY

v_call: TRBV11-2
j_call: TRBJ2-7
cdr3_length: 13
cdr3_aa: ASSLVQESTYEQY

v_call: TRBV29-1
j_call: TRBJ1-4
cdr3_length: 11
cdr3_aa: SVEWGSNEKLF

v_call: TRBV12-3/TRBV12-4
j_call: TRBJ1-6
cdr3_length: 13
cdr3_aa: ASSFRTGENSPLH

v_call: TRBV20-1
j_call: TRBJ2-7
cdr3_length: 12
cdr3_aa: SARDRRTFYEQY

v_call: TRBV11-3
j_call: TRBJ2-1
cdr3_length: 15
cdr3_aa: VSSLGRGEWGVDEQL

v_call: TRBV11-2
j_call: TRBJ2-5
cdr3_length: 11
cdr3_aa: TSSLDIGDREC

v_call: TRBV11-1
j_call: TRBJ2-7
cdr3_length: 12
cdr3_aa: PSSGKRTTYERY

v_call: TRBV11-2
j_call: TRBJ2-2
cdr3_length: 15
cdr3_aa: TSSPGTSGRGTGELF

v_call: TRBV18
j_call: TRBJ2-5
cdr3_length: 14
cdr3_aa: ASSPPRREGRETQY

v_call: TRBV2
j_call: TRBJ2-7
cdr3_length: 10
cdr3_aa: ASSNRAYEQH

v_call: TRBV7-9
j_call: TRBJ1-2
cdr3_length: 12
cdr3_aa: ASSLASGGYGYT

v_call: TRBV4-1
j_call: TRBJ1-2
cdr3_length: 14
cdr3_aa: ASSQGALGHGYGYT

v_call: TRBV28
j_call: TRBJ2-2
cdr3_length: 13
cdr3_aa: ASSFVRVNTVELF

v_call: TRBV4-2
j_call: TRBJ2-3
cdr3_length: 12
cdr3_aa: ASSLRGIGEEQY